The present TCR beta chain was sequenced within a study of PD-L1 blockade in urothelial cancer. Study-wide context: Male patients with bladder-origin urothelial cancer numbered about 85% of the roughly 29. Patients previously received 0 to 3 chemotherapy regimens.

Every PCR was spiked with synthetic TCR analog templates. Repertoires were generated with immunoSEQ multiplex PCR, while TCRdb's copy carries only in-frame clones and drops some. The sample shows tens of thousands of clones, approximately 84% of them seen only once. Described time point: peripheral blood 6 weeks after treatment start. The sample in question was PBMCs, obtained around atezolizumab (anti-PD-L1) treatment. The origin of this receptor is a man aged 55 to 70 with urothelial cancer.

CDR3 DNA sequence: TGTGCCAGCAGCAGGGGTGCCGGACTAGCGGGGTTAGAGACCCAGTACTTC. Its translation: CASSRGAGLAGLETQYF. This sequence joins TRBV5-6 and TRBJ2-5; the match to TRBD2 covers 12 bases. Germline-derived CDR1 and CDR2 are SGHDT and YYEEEE. The CDR3 runs to 17 residues. The V and J ends lost 4 bases and 4 bases, in that order; junction bases with no gene match: 11.